What follows is one T cell receptor (beta chain) and its context. Its target is not known. The data belong to a study of T-cell reconstitution after alpha-beta-depleted transplantation in children. Study results and limitations: Surviving recipient T cells and thymic progenitors underlay high day-60 TCRbeta diversity in some patients.

The TCRbeta library was prepared with unique molecular identifiers. MiXCR, applied by TCRdb to the PCR reads, yields one record per CDR3 protein. The sample has some 830,000 distinct CDR3 sequences; around 15% are singletons. The CDR3 is 16 residues long. Between the trimmed V and J ends, which lost 2 bases and 0 bases, there was a span of 14 bases. Germline-derived CDR1 and CDR2 are DFQATT and SNEGSKA (reference sequence). The TCR comes from a male patient between 10 and 17 years old who had a stem cell transplant for acute lymphoblastic leukemia, so the T cells may come from the graft donor. The V call is TRBV20-1, the J call TRBJ2-1, with D hard to call. This specimen consisted of PBMCs, mostly from graft donor cells, obtained 360 days after TCRalphabeta/CD19-depleted stem cell transplant. The CDR3: CSARPPAGYSYNEQFF. CDR3 DNA: TGCAGTGCTAGACCCCCGGCAGGCTACTCCTACAATGAGCAGTTCTTC.